The 30 T cell receptor beta chains listed next were all sequenced from one sample in a study of response to subunit inactivated influenza vaccine listed by TCRdb under 2018. The library was made by RT-PCR. These reads were obtained on an Illumina HiSeq 2500. The public reads were reanalyzed by TCRdb: fastp trimming at Q25, MiXCR alignment, in-frame beta chains only. Rows with a matching CDR3 protein are joined into one entry that keeps the most common DNA and genes. Present in this sample are almost 600,000 distinct CDR3 sequences, less than 15% of which were seen just once. 11% of the sample is held by the ten biggest clonotypes. Sequenced here: PBMCs from blood, sampled approximately 12 days after vaccination. These receptors were taken from a man aged 45 to 65 who received an inactivated influenza vaccine. Donor details come from another sample of the same person, matched by shared clones.

This clonotype came up a few times. The gene calls are TRBV6-1 and TRBJ2-2, with D perhaps matching TRBD1 (6 bases). Trimming removed 6 bases at V and 0 bases at J, with 17 bases between. The CDR3 loop spans 17 amino acids. Germline assignment: CDR1 MNHNS and CDR2 SASEGT. The CDR3 protein is CASSVRTGNANTGELFF. The CDR3 DNA sequence: TGTGCCAGCAGCGTTCGAACAGGGAATGCGAACACCGGGGAGCTGTTTTTT.

This clonotype was observed a few times. The chain couples TRBV5-1 to TRBJ2-3; tentatively, D is TRBD1 (6 bases). This CDR3 contains 15 residues. Germline V gene data show CDR1 as SGHRS and CDR2 as YFSETQ. The V gene lost 5 bases and the J gene lost 1 base, with 14 bases spanning the gap. The CDR3 region has the DNA TGCGCCAGCAGTTTTAAGACAGGTGGCACAGATACGCAGTATTTT. It is translated as CASSFKTGGTDTQYF.

The table lists this clonotype with many counts. CDR3 loop: CASSSRQGNEKLFF. Written as DNA, the CDR3 is TGTGCCAGCAGTTCGCGACAGGGCAATGAAAAACTGTTTTTT. This chain connects TRBV12-3 or TRBV12-4 to TRBJ1-4, with 7 bases identical to TRBD1. Trimming took 4 bases from V and 5 from J; bases not matched to a gene: 4. The CDR3 is 14 residues long.

Only a few counts were recorded for this clonotype. The chain recombines TRBV6-1 with TRBJ1-4, with 9 nucleotides matching TRBD1. Germline V gene data show CDR1 as MNHNS and CDR2 as SASEGT. The CDR3 sequence is 14 residues long. The ends lost 6 bases at V and 8 bases at J; junction bases unmatched: 7. For the CDR3, the DNA is TGTGCCAGCAGGGCAACAGGGGGCCAAGAAAAACTGTTTTTT. Translating it yields CASRATGGQEKLFF.

This clonotype has a single count. The chain carries TRBV11-1 and TRBJ2-3, with 8 nucleotides matching TRBD2. Germline lookup yields CDR1 SGHAT and CDR2 FQDESV (reference sequence). Trimming at V came to 0 bases and at J to 5 bases, leaving 13 bases not matched to a gene. This CDR3 region has 18 residues. The CDR3 coding sequence is TGTGCCAGCAGCTTAGCGGCCTCGGGGGGGCCAAGAAGAGATACGCAGTATTTT. Amino acids: CASSLAASGGPRRDTQYF.

This clonotype was observed a handful of times. The genes are TRBV7-2 and TRBJ2-3; D might be TRBD1 (5 bases). The CDR3 runs to 12 residues. Germline V lookup: CDR1 SGHTA, CDR2 FQGNSA. V lost 10 bases and J 3 bases, leaving 11 bases between the germline ends. The CDR3 spells CATGRQTDTQYF. As DNA, the CDR3 is TGTGCCACCGGTCGACAGACAGATACGCAGTATTTT. Complete variable domain (other parts from reference TRBV7-2 and TRBJ2-3): GAGVSQSPSNKVTEKGKDVELRCDPISGHTALYWYRQSLGQGLEFLIYFQGNSAPDKSGLPSDRFSAERTGGSVSTLTIQRTQQEDSAVYLCATGRQTDTQYFGPGTRLTVL.

The sample holds a few counts of this clonotype. The chain carries TRBV3-1 and TRBJ1-2; D unclear. Germline V gives CDR1 LGHDT, CDR2 YNNKEL (reference sequence). The V gene lost 4 bases and the J gene lost 2 bases, with 14 bases spanning the gap. The CDR3 runs 15 residues. CDR3 residues: CASSPSPGGNYGYTF. Written as DNA, the CDR3 is TGTGCCAGCAGCCCCTCTCCGGGAGGCAACTATGGCTACACCTTC.

This clonotype was counted ten times or more. The V call is TRBV3-1, the J call TRBJ2-7, with 8 positions matching TRBD2. CDR1 LGHDT and CDR2 YNNKEL come from the germline V gene (reference sequence). This CDR3 contains 13 residues. Losses at the gene ends were 3 bases for V and 2 bases for J; bases not matched to a gene: 0. The CDR3 is CASSQGLAYEQYF. The DNA for the CDR3 is TGTGCCAGCAGCCAGGGACTAGCCTACGAGCAGTACTTC.

This clonotype was counted only a few times. This chain connects TRBV2 to TRBJ1-4; the D is unclear. Germline CDR1 reads SNHLY; CDR2 reads FYNNEI. This CDR3 contains 13 residues. V was trimmed by 2 bases and J by 8 bases, leaving 9 bases between them. CDR3 protein: CASSESGVEKLFF. Written as DNA, the CDR3 is TGTGCCAGCAGTGAAAGTGGTGTAGAAAAACTGTTTTTT.

The genes are TRBV12-3 or TRBV12-4 and TRBJ2-1, with TRBD2 matching 12 bases. Trimming took 9 bases from V and 9 from J; bases not matched to a gene: 12. The CDR3 has 15 residues. The CDR3 coding sequence is TGTGCCAGTTCCCGGGCTAGCGGGAGGGGCCCTGAGCAGTTCTTC. This sequence encodes CASSRASGRGPEQFF.

This CDR3 reads CSASRGFITDTQYF. For the CDR3, the DNA is TGCAGTGCCAGTCGCGGGTTCATCACAGATACGCAGTATTTT. The chain joins TRBV20-1 to TRBJ2-3, with TRBD2 as a possible D gene (5 bases). V gave up 6 bases and J gave up 2 bases, with 15 bases separating them. The CDR3 contains 14 residues. CDR1 and CDR2 (germline): DFQATT, SNEGSKA (reference sequence).

This clonotype showed up many times. The chain uses TRBV5-1 and TRBJ2-1; D call uncertain. Germline V gene lookup returns CDR1 SGHRS and CDR2 YFSETQ. V was trimmed by 2 bases and J by 6 bases, leaving 18 bases between them. This CDR3 has 16 residues. CDR3 DNA: TGCGCCAGCAGCTTAGCCTTGGTCGGCCCTAGCAATGAGCAGTTCTTC. This gives the protein CASSLALVGPSNEQFF. The full variable domain, in which reference TRBV5-1 and TRBJ2-1 provide the parts outside the CDR3, is KAGVTQTPRYLIKTRGQQVTLSCSPISGHRSVSWYQQTPGQGLQFLFEYFSETQRNKGNFPGRFSGRQFSNSRSEMNVSTLELGDSALYLCASSLALVGPSNEQFFGPGTRLTVL.

This clonotype was picked up a small number of times. CDR3 DNA sequence: TGTGCCAGCAGCCAGACGCCCAGGTTTGAGCAGTTCTTC. Encoded protein: CASSQTPRFEQFF. This chain uses TRBV7-9 with TRBJ2-1, with D unclear. V was trimmed by 5 bases and J by 9 bases, leaving 14 bases between them. Germline loops: CDR1 SEHNR, CDR2 FQNEAQ (reference sequence). This CDR3 spans 13 amino acids.

This clonotype was picked up a small number of times. The chain combines TRBV2 with TRBJ2-5; 13 bases fit TRBD2. Unmatched junction bases numbered 7, after V lost 5 bases and J lost 7 bases. The CDR3 covers 15 residues. CDR1 is SNHLY and CDR2 is FYNNEI in the germline V gene. The CDR3 spells CASSWTSGRGGTQYF. CDR3 DNA: TGTGCCAGCAGTTGGACTAGCGGGAGAGGGGGGACCCAGTACTTC.

A few counts support this clonotype. The chain carries TRBV29-1 and TRBJ1-1; 7 bases map to TRBD1. The CDR3 consists of 13 residues. The trim removed 6 bases at V and 0 bases at J, leaving 4 bases unmatched. Germline values: CDR1 SQVTM, CDR2 ANQGSEA. CDR3 protein: CSVWDSLNTEAFF. CDR3 nucleotide sequence: TGCAGCGTATGGGACAGTCTGAACACTGAAGCTTTCTTT.

This chain joins TRBV7-9 and TRBJ2-2, with D possibly being TRBD2 (5 bases). CDR1 SEHNR and CDR2 FQNEAQ come from the germline V gene (reference sequence). The CDR3 covers 13 residues. Between the trimmed V and J ends, which lost 8 bases and 0 bases, there was a span of 7 bases. For the CDR3, the DNA is TGTGCCAGCGCCGGGACGAACACCGGGGAGCTGTTTTTT. Residues: CASAGTNTGELFF.

The chain combines TRBV27 with TRBJ2-7, with 8 bases lining up with TRBD2. The CDR3 runs 15 residues. The junction had 5 bases not matched to a gene; V was cut back by 4 bases and J by 0 bases. Germline CDR1 is MNHEY and CDR2 is SMNVEV (reference sequence). DNA of the CDR3: TGTGCCAGCAGTTCAAAGAGCGGGAGCTCCTACGAGCAGTACTTC. Its protein product is CASSSKSGSSYEQYF.

The chain recombines TRBV5-1 with TRBJ2-5, with a tentative D call TRBD2 (5 bases). CDR3 length equals 14 residues. The germline V gene has CDR1 SGHRS and CDR2 YFSETQ. V was trimmed by 5 bases and J by 5 bases, leaving 16 bases between them. As DNA, the CDR3 is TGCGCCAGCAGAGGAACGGCTCGCGGGGAGACCCAGTACTTC. Its translation is CASRGTARGETQYF.

This clonotype has a count of ten or more. This chain links TRBV5-1 with TRBJ2-3; D not resolved. V shed 0 bases and J shed 6 bases, with 5 bases lying between them. This CDR3 region has 12 residues. Germline V CDR1 and CDR2: SGHRS, YFSETQ. CDR3 sequence: CASSLVSDTQYF. The CDR3 DNA sequence: TGCGCCAGCAGCTTGGTTTCGGATACGCAGTATTTT.

V gene TRBV7-2 combines with J gene TRBJ2-1; perhaps D is TRBD1 or TRBD2 (6 bases each). Trimming stripped 5 bases from V and 9 bases from J, with 11 bases between. Germline V gene sequence: CDR1 SGHTA, CDR2 FQGNSA. There are 12 residues in the CDR3. The CDR3 sequence: CASSGGRSEQFF. The CDR3 DNA reads TGTGCCAGCAGCGGGGGGCGAAGTGAGCAGTTCTTC.

The chain employs TRBV15 and TRBJ2-2, with TRBD2 identical over 7 bases. CDR3 length: 16 amino acids. Germline CDR1 is LNHNV and CDR2 is YYDKDF (reference sequence). Trimming cost V 3 bases and J 6 bases; bases outside gene matches: 10. This CDR3 is CATSRGGASKAGELFF. The CDR3 coding sequence is TGTGCCACCAGCAGGGGAGGGGCTAGCAAAGCCGGGGAGCTGTTTTTT.

There are a few counts of this clonotype. One end of the junction fails to match germline, which may point to a read error. The chain links TRBV10-3 to TRBJ1-1; no clear D. The CDR3 totals 11 residues. CDR1 and CDR2 from the germline V gene are ENHRY and SYGVKD. The CDR3 region is CAISESREAFF. The CDR3 DNA reads as TGTGCCATCAGCGAGTCCAGGGAAGCTTTCTTT.

This clonotype was observed a handful of times. This chain connects TRBV6-2 or TRBV6-3 to TRBJ1-5, with 7 positions matching TRBD1. J was trimmed by 0 bases and V by 5 bases; bases with no gene match: 7. There are 16 residues in the CDR3. Germline CDR1 MNHEY, CDR2 SVGEGT. The CDR3 loop reads CASSDGQDLSNQPQHF. The CDR3 nucleotides are TGTGCCAGCAGTGATGGACAGGACCTTAGCAATCAGCCCCAGCATTTT.

A few counts support this clonotype. The J gene is TRBJ2-3, the V gene TRBV28; perhaps D is TRBD1 or TRBD2 (5 bases each). With 1 base removed from V and 2 bases from J, the gap between germline ends came to 13 bases. The CDR3 is 16 residues long. Germline V gives CDR1 MDHEN, CDR2 SYDVKM. The CDR3 DNA follows: TGTGCCAGCAGTTTATTGAGGGACGGAGCCACAGATACGCAGTATTTT. It yields the protein CASSLLRDGATDTQYF.

The chain recombines TRBV12-3 or TRBV12-4 with TRBJ2-1; TRBD1 matches at 9 bases. J was trimmed by 1 base and V by 6 bases; bases with no gene match: 4. The length of the CDR3 is 15 residues. The CDR3 spells CASRQQGASYNEQFF. The CDR3 coding sequence is TGTGCCAGCAGGCAACAGGGGGCTTCCTACAATGAGCAGTTCTTC.

The J gene is TRBJ1-1, the V gene TRBV7-2, with 7 nucleotides matching TRBD1. Germline assignment: CDR1 SGHTA and CDR2 FQGNSA. The J segment lost 8 bases and the V segment lost 4 bases, leaving 7 bases of the junction unmatched. CDR3 length: 13 residues. This CDR3 reads CASSSQGTGEAFF. DNA of the CDR3: TGTGCCAGCAGCTCACAGGGGACTGGGGAAGCTTTCTTT.

This clonotype showed up just a few times. V usage is TRBV4-1 and J usage is TRBJ1-5; D perhaps matches TRBD1 (6 bases). Trimming removed 4 bases at V and 0 bases at J, with 13 bases between. The CDR3 has 16 residues. Germline CDR1 and CDR2: MGHRA and YSYEKL. CDR3 sequence (DNA): TGCGCCAGCAGCCCCCGGACAGTGAATAGCAATCAGCCCCAGCATTTT. This sequence encodes CASSPRTVNSNQPQHF.

This clonotype was counted between two and nine times. V gene TRBV20-1 combines with J gene TRBJ1-2; the D gene is possibly TRBD1 (5 bases). The CDR3 consists of 12 residues. CDR1 and CDR2 (germline): DFQATT, SNEGSKA (reference sequence). The ends were cut back, 6 bases at V and 1 base at J, with 9 bases in the middle. CDR3 loop: CSARDGNYGYTF. CDR3 bases: TGCAGTGCCCGGGACGGTAACTATGGCTACACCTTC.

This clonotype has only a few counts. The V call is TRBV7-6, the J call TRBJ2-3; 7 positions match TRBD2. CDR1 SGHVS and CDR2 FNYEAQ come from the germline V gene. The trim removed 5 bases at V and 0 bases at J, leaving 23 bases unmatched. The CDR3 runs 21 residues. This CDR3 is CASSRKVRDYPAEASTDTQYF. The CDR3 bases are TGTGCCAGCAGCCGAAAAGTCCGGGACTACCCAGCGGAAGCTAGCACAGATACGCAGTATTTT.

V is TRBV5-1 and J is TRBJ2-1; TRBD2 matches at 14 bases. Trimming took 4 bases from V and 9 from J; bases not matched to a gene: 12. Per germline, CDR1 SGHRS and CDR2 YFSETQ. The CDR3 is made up of 17 amino acids. The DNA for the CDR3 is TGCGCCAGCAGCCTCTCCGGGACTAGCGGGGGAGGGAGTGAGCAGTTCTTC. Translating gives CASSLSGTSGGGSEQFF.